Each of the 27 T cell receptor beta chains below was sequenced from the same sample in a study of control samples from healthy donors and cancer patients. Clones were read by immunoSEQ multiplex PCR, and TCRdb kept only the in-frame ones, dropping some. The table has about 110,000 clones, 85% to 90% seen once. The source material was blood. The receptors derive from a woman aged 45-65 years in good health.

The rearrangement links TRBV11-2 to TRBJ2-6; D not resolved. The V gene lost 3 bases and the J gene lost 1 base, with 1 base spanning the gap. CDR1 and CDR2 from the germline V gene are SGHAT and FQNNGV. This CDR3 has 13 amino acids. CDR3 protein: CASSLSGANVLTF. DNA of the CDR3: TGTGCCAGCAGCTTGTCTGGGGCCAACGTCCTGACTTTC.

The chain combines TRBV18 with TRBJ2-2, with D perhaps matching TRBD1 (6 bases). Germline V gives CDR1 KGHSH, CDR2 LQKENI. This CDR3 has 16 residues. Deletions cut 6 bases from V and 6 bases from J, with 20 bases between. CDR3 DNA sequence: TGTGCCAGCTCGCGGATCGATCTCGGGACACCCGGGGAGCTGTTTTTT. Protein sequence: CASSRIDLGTPGELFF.

This chain links TRBV29-1 with TRBJ2-2; D perhaps matches TRBD1 (5 bases). The V gene's germline CDR1 is SQVTM and CDR2 ANQGSEA. The ends were cut back, 5 bases at V and 1 base at J, with 8 bases in the middle. This CDR3 is built from 13 residues. CDR3 sequence: CSVRQGNTGELFF. The CDR3 DNA sequence: TGCAGCGTTCGGCAGGGGAACACCGGGGAGCTGTTTTTT.

This rearrangement joins TRBV7-3 to TRBJ2-1; D call uncertain. Germline assignment: CDR1 SGHTA and CDR2 FQGTGA. CDR3 size: 13 residues. V gave up 3 bases and J gave up 4 bases, with 7 bases separating them. CDR3 protein: CASSFQKYNEQFF. In DNA form, the CDR3 reads TGTGCCAGCAGCTTTCAGAAATACAATGAGCAGTTCTTC.

V is TRBV29-1 and J is TRBJ1-1, with D possibly TRBD1 on 5 matching bases. Trimming removed 5 bases from V and 4 bases from J, with 14 bases in between. Germline V lookup: CDR1 SQVTM, CDR2 ANQGSEA. The CDR3 extends over 13 amino acids. The CDR3 loop reads CSVREAGGTEAFF. The CDR3 bases are TGCAGCGTTAGGGAGGCGGGGGGCACTGAAGCTTTCTTT.

The gene calls are TRBV24-1 and TRBJ2-1; 10 positions match TRBD2. The germline V gene encodes CDR1 KGHDR and CDR2 SFDVKD. With V trimmed by 4 bases and J by 0 bases, 8 bases remained unmatched. This CDR3 spans 18 amino acids. The CDR3 region is CATSDPSGRGHSYNEQFF. DNA for the CDR3: TGTGCCACCAGTGACCCAAGCGGGAGGGGACACTCCTACAATGAGCAGTTCTTC.

The rearrangement joins TRBV6-5 to TRBJ2-7; 9 bases are a match to TRBD1. The CDR3 runs to 14 residues. J lost 4 bases, V lost 11 bases, and 12 bases had no gene match. Germline V CDR1 and CDR2: MNHEY, SVGAGI. In nucleotides, the CDR3 is TGTGCCTGCCTAGACAGGGGGACAGGGTACGAGCAGTACGTC. Its translation: CACLDRGTGYEQYV.

Comments on this clone: Within the sample, other DNA sequences also encode this same CDR3. CDR3 coding DNA: TGTGCCAGCAGCTTAGGACAGATGAACACTGAAGCTTTCTTT. It yields the protein CASSLGQMNTEAFF. The chain joins TRBV7-2 to TRBJ1-1, with D perhaps matching TRBD1 (5 bases). V lost 1 base, J lost 0 bases, and 6 bases lay in between. The CDR3 has 14 amino acids. Germline CDR1 reads SGHTA; CDR2 reads FQGNSA. The full variable domain, rest sourced from reference TRBV7-2 and TRBJ1-1, is GAGVSQSPSNKVTEKGKDVELRCDPISGHTALYWYRQSLGQGLEFLIYFQGNSAPDKSGLPSDRFSAERTGGSVSTLTIQRTQQEDSAVYLCASSLGQMNTEAFFGQGTRLTVV.

The chain is built from TRBV4-1 and TRBJ1-5; TRBD1 aligns across 7 bases. Trimming took 3 bases from V and 3 from J; bases not matched to a gene: 8. This CDR3 region has 16 residues. CDR1 is MGHRA, CDR2 YSYEKL, per germline. CDR3 sequence (DNA): TGCGCCAGCAGCCACAGCCCAGGGGGTATCAATCAGCCCCAGCATTTT. Translated: CASSHSPGGINQPQHF.

The CDR3 protein is CAWSSTSSTTDTQYF. DNA of the CDR3: TGTGCCTGGAGTTCGACTAGCAGCACCACAGATACGCAGTATTTT. The chain links TRBV30 to TRBJ2-3; 7 positions agree with TRBD2. The CDR3 extends over 15 amino acids. Losses at the gene ends were 2 bases for V and 2 bases for J; bases not matched to a gene: 7. Germline V gives CDR1 GTSNPN, CDR2 SVGIG (reference sequence).

V and J are TRBV3-1 (or the pseudogene TRBV3-2) and TRBJ2-6; TRBD1 matches at 9 bases. CDR3 length: 19 residues. V trimming: 0 bases; J trimming: 1 base; junction bases outside the gene matches: 7. Germline-derived CDR1 and CDR2 are LGHDT and YNNKEL (reference sequence). CDR3 sequence reads: CASSQDRRTGVSGANVLTF. CDR3 coding DNA: TGTGCCAGCAGCCAAGATAGGAGGACAGGGGTATCTGGGGCCAACGTCCTGACTTTC.

The V and J genes are TRBV30 and TRBJ1-2; D might be TRBD1 (6 bases). The V and J ends lost 1 base and 7 bases respectively, with 19 bases between them. The germline gives CDR1 GTSNPN, CDR2 SVGIG (reference sequence). The CDR3 extends over 15 amino acids. The CDR3 protein is CAWSAGVSRESGYTF. As DNA, the CDR3 is TGTGCCTGGAGTGCAGGGGTAAGCAGGGAGTCTGGCTACACCTTC.

The V and J genes are TRBV18 and TRBJ1-2; 7 bases are shared with TRBD1. This CDR3 comprises 16 residues. Germline lookup yields CDR1 KGHSH and CDR2 LQKENI. After removal of 2 bases from V and 5 bases from J, the junction contained 11 bases not matched to a gene. The CDR3 nucleotides are TGTGCCAGCTCACCATTAACAGGGGAGAGGGGTTATGGCTACACCTTC. The encoded protein is CASSPLTGERGYGYTF.

V is TRBV30 and J is TRBJ2-1; D call uncertain. The CDR3 extends over 12 amino acids. Trimming cost V 3 bases and J 6 bases, with 9 bases left between them. In germline, CDR1 is GTSNPN, CDR2 SVGIG (reference sequence). The CDR3 nucleotides read TGTGCCTGGAGCGCTTACGGCAATGAGCAGTTCTTC. This translates into CAWSAYGNEQFF.

This chain connects TRBV7-2 to TRBJ2-5, with TRBD2 matching 8 bases. Germline-derived CDR1 and CDR2 are SGHTA and FQGNSA. Germline trimming cut 3 bases from V and 11 bases from J; bases unmatched to any gene: 17. This CDR3 comprises 16 residues. The CDR3 here is CASSLIRAGGLVSQYF. CDR3 DNA sequence: TGTGCCAGCAGCTTGATAAGGGCGGGGGGCCTAGTGTCTCAGTACTTC.

The V gene is TRBV5-1, the J gene TRBJ2-2; D is ambiguous. The V and J ends lost 0 bases and 2 bases respectively, with 8 bases between them. From germline, CDR1 is SGHRS and CDR2 YFSETQ. The CDR3 runs to 15 residues. The CDR3 sequence is CASSLGAANTGELFF. CDR3 nucleotides: TGCGCCAGCAGCTTGGGGGCAGCTAACACCGGGGAGCTGTTTTTT. Filled out from reference TRBV5-1 and TRBJ2-2, the complete variable domain reads KAGVTQTPRYLIKTRGQQVTLSCSPISGHRSVSWYQQTPGQGLQFLFEYFSETQRNKGNFPGRFSGRQFSNSRSEMNVSTLELGDSALYLCASSLGAANTGELFFGEGSRLTVL.

The chain couples TRBV4-3 to TRBJ1-4; no definite D call. CDR1 is LGHNA, CDR2 YSLEER, per germline. The V gene lost 0 bases and the J gene lost 10 bases, with 21 bases spanning the gap. The CDR3 totals 17 residues. CDR3 amino acids: CASSQEGAGLNEGKLFF. The CDR3, as DNA: TGCGCCAGCAGCCAAGAAGGCGCGGGCCTCAATGAAGGAAAACTGTTTTTT.

The genes are TRBV20-1 and TRBJ2-1; D may be TRBD1 (5 bases). The CDR3 covers 14 residues. V was shortened by 3 bases and J by 4 bases, with 13 bases between the two germline ends. Germline-derived CDR1 and CDR2 are DFQATT and SNEGSKA (reference sequence). The DNA of the CDR3 is TGCAGTGCTAGTGGACAACGCATTTACAATGAGCAGTTCTTC. Protein product: CSASGQRIYNEQFF.

The chain joins TRBV11-2 to TRBJ2-7; unclear D gene. The CDR3 runs to 13 residues. Per germline, CDR1 SGHAT and CDR2 FQNNGV. Trimming cost V 4 bases and J 5 bases, with 12 bases left between them. CDR3 in amino acids: CASSSPAAHEQYV. CDR3 nucleotides: TGTGCCAGCAGCTCCCCTGCTGCGCACGAGCAGTACGTC.

The chain links TRBV11-2 to TRBJ2-5, with 14 bases matching TRBD2. CDR3 length: 17 amino acids. CDR1 SGHAT and CDR2 FQNNGV come from the germline V gene. V was pared by 4 bases and J by 2 bases, with 6 bases of the junction left unmatched. DNA for the CDR3: TGTGCCAGCAGCTCGGGACTAGCGGGAGTGGGGCAAGAGACCCAGTACTTC. The encoded protein is CASSSGLAGVGQETQYF. The whole variable domain, remainder taken from reference TRBV11-2 and TRBJ2-5, is EAGVAQSPRYKIIEKRQSVAFWCNPISGHATLYWYQQILGQGPKLLIQFQNNGVVDDSQLPKDRFSAERLKGVDSTLKIQPAKLEDSAVYLCASSSGLAGVGQETQYFGPGTRLLVL.

The rearrangement uses TRBV7-3 and TRBJ1-5, with D perhaps matching TRBD1 (5 bases). CDR3 size: 13 residues. V was clipped by 3 bases and J by 4 bases, with 7 bases between them. Germline V gene sequence: CDR1 SGHTA, CDR2 FQGTGA. In nucleotides, the CDR3 is TGTGCCAGCAGCTTGGGACCAAATCAGCCCCAGCATTTT. Its translation: CASSLGPNQPQHF.

V gene TRBV7-9 combines with J gene TRBJ2-7; D remains ambiguous. The CDR3 has 11 amino acids. Germline V gene lookup returns CDR1 SEHNR and CDR2 FQNEAQ (reference sequence). CDR3 protein: CASSSPRTGNV. The CDR3 DNA sequence: TGTGCCAGCAGCTCACCTAGAACTGGTAACGTC.

The rearrangement links TRBV5-1 to TRBJ2-5, with TRBD2 as a possible D gene (6 bases). The germline V and J ends were trimmed by 7 bases and 4 bases, with 14 bases remaining between them. From germline, CDR1 is SGHRS and CDR2 YFSETQ. This CDR3 spans 13 amino acids. The CDR3 loop is CASQRGGRETQYF. The DNA for the CDR3 is TGCGCCAGCCAACGTGGAGGGCGAGAGACCCAGTACTTC.

The chain is built from TRBV18 and TRBJ1-6, with 8 nucleotides matching TRBD1. Germline CDR1 reads KGHSH; CDR2 reads LQKENI. V shed 4 bases and J 7 bases; nucleotides not matched to a gene: 9. This CDR3 spans 16 amino acids. The CDR3 here is CASSLRTGFENSPLHF. The CDR3 DNA reads TGTGCCAGCTCACTACGGACAGGGTTCGAGAATTCACCCCTCCACTTT. Using reference TRBV18 and TRBJ1-6 for the parts outside the CDR3, the full variable domain is NAGVMQNPRHLVRRRGQEARLRCSPMKGHSHVYWYRQLPEEGLKFMVYLQKENIIDESGMPKERFSAEFPKEGPSILRIQQVVRGDSAAYFCASSLRTGFENSPLHFGNGTRLTVT.

V usage is TRBV6-6 and J usage is TRBJ1-2, with D possibly matching TRBD1 (5 bases). CDR1 and CDR2 from the germline V gene are MNHNY and SVGAGI (reference sequence). This CDR3 is built from 17 residues. V was trimmed by 5 bases and J by 0 bases, leaving 19 bases between them. CDR3 in amino acids: CASSLPPLTATNYGYTF. In DNA form, the CDR3 reads TGTGCCAGCAGTCTCCCACCCCTGACAGCTACTAACTATGGCTACACCTTC.

The chain recombines TRBV6-6 with TRBJ2-3; D gene uncertain. From germline, CDR1 is MNHNY and CDR2 SVGAGI (reference sequence). The CDR3 length is 15 residues. V dropped 4 bases and J dropped 3 bases, with 14 bases sitting between them. The CDR3 DNA follows: TGTGCCAGCAGTTGGCAACTCGTAAAAACAGATACGCAGTATTTT. Its protein is CASSWQLVKTDTQYF.

The chain links TRBV5-8 to TRBJ2-1; the match to TRBD2 covers 10 bases. The CDR3 covers 15 residues. In germline, CDR1 is SGHTS, CDR2 YDEGEE. The V and J ends lost 1 base and 7 bases, in that order; junction bases with no gene match: 5. Here the CDR3 DNA reads TGTGCCAGCAGCTTGACAGCGGGAGGGCAGAATGAGCAGTTCTTC. Translation gives CASSLTAGGQNEQFF.